The sequence of this T cell receptor beta chain was determined in a study of T cells of healthy individuals. Looked up from germline, CDR1 is MDHEN and CDR2 is SYDVKM. There are 17 residues in the CDR3. The ends were cut back, 5 bases at V and 5 bases at J, with 21 bases in the middle. Each CDR3 protein is one row after TCRdb ran MiXCR on the 5' RACE reads. Of more than 85,000 distinct CDR3 sequences listed, 17% are singletons. The origin of this receptor is a human donor in good health. The chain links TRBV28 to TRBJ2-2; a weak D match, TRBD2 (6 bases). CDR3 residues: CASSGGYGVRLTGELFF. In nucleotides, the CDR3 is TGTGCCAGCAGTGGGGGGTACGGTGTGAGGCTGACCGGGGAGCTGTTTTTT.